A selection of T cell receptor beta chains follows, all from one sample in a study of cytomegalovirus exposure and HLA in healthy donors. Only in-frame clones appear in the TCRdb table, and some are missing; sequencing was by immunoSEQ multiplex PCR. The sample yields roughly 200,000 clones, roughly three quarters seen once. The sequencing sample was made of PBMCs. Source of these receptors: a male donor in good health and CMV-seronegative. Each CDR3 is given with its conserved first and last residue. The D gene is left open where the match is weak. Only part of the rows carry a size: once, few, many, or a class if the clone is expanded.

TRBJ1-1,-,TRBV9,-,CASSVSQGNTEAFF
-,TRBD1,TRBV29-1,-,CSVLTGGQYEQYF
TRBJ1-2,TRBD1,TRBV6-6,-,CASSSPRGQGKYGYTF
TRBJ1-6,TRBD1,TRBV30,-,CAWSVGTGNSPLHF
TRBJ1-5,TRBD1,TRBV6-6,few,CASSNRGGQPQHF
TRBJ2-7,-,TRBV4-2,few,CASSQEGLGGSYEQYF
TRBJ2-1,TRBD2,TRBV10-3,-,CAISGRLAGAYNEQFF
TRBJ1-6,-,TRBV25-1,-,CASRTRGDNSSPLHF
TRBJ1-6,TRBD1,TRBV18,-,CASQEGQDSPLHF
TRBJ1-6,-,TRBV6-4,-,CASRAEGNSPLHF
TRBJ2-1,TRBD2,TRBV5-6,-,CASSSSGGAGEQFF
TRBJ2-1,-,TRBV18,-,CASSPSQGQDEQFF
TRBJ2-3,TRBD1,TRBV19,-,CASKMDRGSTDTQYF
TRBJ2-1,-,TRBV4-1,-,CASSHQGVSYNEQFF
TRBJ1-5,-,TRBV7-9,-,CASRYGDQPQHF
TRBJ2-5,TRBD2,TRBV15,few,CATSRRGLVETQYF
TRBJ2-7,-,TRBV6-5,-,CASSDQTRTLEQYF
TRBJ2-7,-,TRBV28,once,CASSPASAGNSYEQYF
TRBJ2-7,TRBD2,TRBV19,-,CASSSPGTSWEQYF
TRBJ1-1,-,TRBV6-5,-,CASSPPPREATEAFF
TRBJ2-7,TRBD2,TRBV5-1,-,CASSLGGEGSYEQYF
TRBJ1-5,-,TRBV7-9,-,CASSLPGGNQPQHF
TRBJ2-1,TRBD2,TRBV9,-,CASSPGLNAGGRDEQFF
TRBJ2-7,TRBD2,TRBV4-3,few,CASSQGAGGSYEQYF
TRBJ1-5,-,TRBV4-2,-,CASSQAGVGESNQPQHF
TRBJ2-7,-,TRBV9,-,CASSGDTHYEQYF
TRBJ1-6,TRBD1,TRBV6-5,-,CASSWDRGQDSPLHF
TRBJ2-7,-,TRBV11-2,-,CASSSHSYEQYF
TRBJ2-7,TRBD1,TRBV11-3,few,CASSSAATGTDEQYF
TRBJ2-7,TRBD2,TRBV28,-,CASSSGLAGSSYEQYF
TRBJ2-3,-,TRBV5-1,-,CASSFIIATFGFQGTDTQYF
TRBJ1-6,TRBD1,TRBV28,once,CASSLIDRADSPLHF
TRBJ1-5,-,TRBV19,-,CATRDIGNQPQHF
TRBJ1-5,-,TRBV30,-,CAWSVGASGDQPQHF
TRBJ1-3,-,TRBV19,-,CASSPGSTSGNTIYF
TRBJ1-4,-,TRBV30,-,CAWSVSEKLFF
TRBJ1-6,TRBD1,TRBV7-9,-,CSSSPGDRVDSPLHF
TRBJ1-4,TRBD1,TRBV28,-,CASSIGRGQGKLFF
TRBJ1-1,-,TRBV19,-,CASSLSRDTEAFF
TRBJ1-1,-,TRBV10-3,-,CAIRGPNTEAFF
TRBJ1-3,-,TRBV6-6,-,CASSTGTTALGNTIYF
TRBJ1-1,-,TRBV30,once,CAWQGTNTEAFF
TRBJ2-1,TRBD2,TRBV4-1,once,CASSGPGGSSYNEQFF
TRBJ2-3,TRBD2,TRBV19,-,CASSPLAGVADTQYF
TRBJ2-2,TRBD1,TRBV7-2,-,CASSPRTGGRGELFF
TRBJ2-1,-,TRBV28,-,CASSLQGASYNEQFF
TRBJ1-5,-,TRBV7-2,-,CASSLTENQPQHF
TRBJ2-3,TRBD2,TRBV5-1,-,CASSYLGGLVADTQYF
TRBJ2-7,TRBD1,TRBV6-1,-,CASSPGQGWYEQYF
TRBJ2-1,-,TRBV4-3,once,CASSQGRQDYNEQFF
TRBJ1-2,TRBD1,TRBV4-2,once,CASSQSRDRGLYGYTF
TRBJ1-2,-,TRBV6-1,few,CASSDWTANYGYTF
TRBJ1-2,TRBD1,TRBV6-1,-,CASRAGTGSNYGYTF